This T cell receptor (beta chain) was obtained from a study of T cell responses to AZD1222 COVID-19 vaccine. A remark on this clone: Its target is unknown.

V shed 3 bases and J shed 11 bases, with 12 bases lying between them. The germline gives CDR1 KGHDR, CDR2 SFDVKD. The CDR3 is 12 residues long. TCRdb's table, derived via immunoSEQ multiplex PCR, lists solely in-frame clones and lacks some. The profile shows 110,000 to 150,000 clones, around 90% of them singletons. Study-wide results and limits: Following two doses of AZD1222, Spike-specific TCR breadth and depth rose. It was only five to seven AZD1222 recipients who were seropositive at baseline.

The rearrangement joins TRBV24-1 to TRBJ1-1, with D unclear. This sample comprised peripheral blood, obtained 28 days after the second AZD1222 dose. The source is an adult who received the AZD1222 COVID-19 vaccine. The CDR3 DNA reads as TGTGCCACCAGTGATCCTTCGGGGAGGGCTTTCTTT. It is translated as CATSDPSGRAFF.